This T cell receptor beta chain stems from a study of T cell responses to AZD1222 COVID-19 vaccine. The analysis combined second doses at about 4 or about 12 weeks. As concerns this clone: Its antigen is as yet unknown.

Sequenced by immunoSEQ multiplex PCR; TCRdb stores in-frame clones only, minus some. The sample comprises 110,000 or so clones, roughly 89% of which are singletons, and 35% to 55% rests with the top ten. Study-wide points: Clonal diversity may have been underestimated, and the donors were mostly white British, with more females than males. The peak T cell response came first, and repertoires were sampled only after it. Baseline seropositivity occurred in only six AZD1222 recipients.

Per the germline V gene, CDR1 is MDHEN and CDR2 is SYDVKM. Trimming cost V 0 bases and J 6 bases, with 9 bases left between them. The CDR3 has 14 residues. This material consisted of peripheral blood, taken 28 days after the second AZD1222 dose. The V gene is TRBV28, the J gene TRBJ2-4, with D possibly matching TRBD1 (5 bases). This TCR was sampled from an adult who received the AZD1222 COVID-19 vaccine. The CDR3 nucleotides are TGTGCCAGCAGTTTATGGGGGCGTGGAAACATTCAGTACTTC. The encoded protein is CASSLWGRGNIQYF.